The 11 T cell receptor beta chains given below trace back to one sample, sequenced in a study of blood T cell repertoires in COVID-19. TCRdb's table, derived via immunoSEQ multiplex PCR, lists solely in-frame clones and lacks some. There are roughly 200,000 clones in the sample; roughly 80% occur only once, and approximately 8.7% lies in the top ten. Material: peripheral blood. These receptors all come from an elderly woman with acute or convalescent COVID-19.

The CDR3 DNA follows: TGTGCCAGCTCACCAACAGGGGGCTCCGTATATAGCAATCAGCCCCAGCATTTT. This gives the protein CASSPTGGSVYSNQPQHF. This chain joins TRBV18 and TRBJ1-5; TRBD1 matches 9 bases. The V gene end was trimmed by 2 bases and the J gene end by 0 bases; junction bases not matched to a gene: 8. In germline, CDR1 is KGHSH, CDR2 LQKENI. The CDR3 contains 18 residues.

The gene calls are TRBV19 and TRBJ2-7; 8 bases are shared with TRBD1. V shed 5 bases, J shed 2 bases, and the junction held 2 bases outside the gene matches. The CDR3 runs 13 residues. The germline gives CDR1 LNHDA, CDR2 SQIVND (reference sequence). CDR3: CASSGTGPYEQYF. As DNA, the CDR3 is TGTGCCAGTAGTGGGACAGGTCCCTACGAGCAGTACTTC.

A single count supports this clone. The CDR3 loop reads CAISQGQGLDTQYF. DNA for the CDR3: TGTGCCATCAGCCAGGGACAGGGGTTAGATACGCAGTATTTT. V and J are TRBV10-3 and TRBJ2-3; 10 bases fit TRBD1. V shed 6 bases, J shed 5 bases, and the junction held 5 bases outside the gene matches. CDR1 and CDR2 (germline): ENHRY, SYGVKD. The CDR3 consists of 14 residues.

CDR3 nucleotide sequence: TGTGCCAGCAGTTACTCGGACAGGGGGACAGATGGCTACACCTTC. This translates into CASSYSDRGTDGYTF. V and J are TRBV6-5 and TRBJ1-2, with 10 positions matching TRBD1. The CDR3 is 15 amino acids. The ends lost 0 bases at V and 6 bases at J; junction bases unmatched: 4. CDR1 MNHEY and CDR2 SVGAGI come from the germline V gene.

V gene TRBV7-7 combines with J gene TRBJ2-2; TRBD2 is a possible D gene (6 bases). Germline CDR1 is SSHAT and CDR2 is FNYEAQ (reference sequence). Trimming cost V 3 bases and J 0 bases, with 8 bases left between them. The CDR3 sequence is 15 residues long. CDR3 protein: CASSLGLSNTGELFF. CDR3 bases: TGTGCCAGCAGCTTGGGACTGTCGAACACCGGGGAGCTGTTTTTT.

This sequence joins TRBV13 and TRBJ1-6; 8 bases map to TRBD1. CDR1 and CDR2 from the germline V gene are PRHDT and FYEKMQ (reference sequence). This CDR3 is built from 17 residues. V trimming: 5 bases; J trimming: 7 bases; junction bases outside the gene matches: 13. CDR3 bases: TGTGCCAGCAGCAGAAGACAGGGGTTGACTATGAATTCACCCCTCCACTTT. Amino acid sequence: CASSRRQGLTMNSPLHF. Full variable domain (missing parts from reference TRBV13 and TRBJ1-6): AAGVIQSPRHLIKEKRETATLKCYPIPRHDTVYWYQQGPGQDPQFLISFYEKMQSDKGSIPDRFSAQQFSDYHSELNMSSLELGDSALYFCASSRRQGLTMNSPLHFGNGTRLTVT.

The chain has TRBV7-3 and TRBJ1-1; D gene uncertain. The CDR3 loop spans 13 amino acids. V dropped 5 bases and J dropped 1 base, with 8 bases sitting between them. Looked up from germline, CDR1 is SGHTA and CDR2 is FQGTGA. The CDR3 sequence is CASSEGPNTEAFF. CDR3 nucleotide sequence: TGTGCCAGCAGCGAGGGCCCGAACACTGAAGCTTTCTTT.

The chain employs TRBV2 and TRBJ2-7, with 10 bases that match TRBD2. The length of the CDR3 is 15 residues. Germline V gene data show CDR1 as SNHLY and CDR2 as FYNNEI. V lost 2 bases, J lost 0 bases, and 1 base stayed unmatched. The CDR3 DNA reads as TGTGCCAGCAGTGAACTAGCGGGAGACTCCTACGAGCAGTACTTC. This translates into CASSELAGDSYEQYF. The entire variable domain, with the rest obtained from reference TRBV2 and TRBJ2-7, is as follows: EPEVTQTPSHQVTQMGQEVILRCVPISNHLYFYWYRQILGQKVEFLVSFYNNEISEKSEIFDDQFSVERPDGSNFTLKIRSTKLEDSAMYFCASSELAGDSYEQYFGPGTRLTVT.

This chain uses TRBV9 with TRBJ2-2; 10 nucleotides agree with TRBD1. V dropped 0 bases and J dropped 6; count of bases not matched to a gene: 5. The germline V gene encodes CDR1 SGDLS and CDR2 YYNGEE. CDR3 size: 16 residues. Written as DNA, the CDR3 is TGTGCCAGCAGCGTAGGACCGGGACAGGGGTCCGGGGAGCTGTTTTTT. This codes for CASSVGPGQGSGELFF.

This chain connects TRBV6-5 to TRBJ2-7; TRBD2 matches at 7 bases. The CDR3 totals 13 residues. V shed 6 bases and J 6 bases; nucleotides not matched to a gene: 8. Germline CDR1 and CDR2: MNHEY and SVGAGI. The CDR3 region is CASSPRAGVEQYF. The CDR3 DNA sequence: TGTGCCAGCAGCCCCCGGGCGGGGGTCGAGCAGTACTTC.

The chain combines TRBV3-1 (or the pseudogene TRBV3-2) with TRBJ2-3; 8 nucleotides agree with TRBD1. V lost 4 bases and J lost 3; bases outside the gene matches: 6. The V gene's germline CDR1 is LGHDT and CDR2 YNNKEL (reference sequence). The CDR3 sequence is 15 residues long. This CDR3 is CASSPNRQGTDTQYF. CDR3 coding DNA: TGTGCCAGCAGCCCAAATAGACAGGGGACAGATACGCAGTATTTT.